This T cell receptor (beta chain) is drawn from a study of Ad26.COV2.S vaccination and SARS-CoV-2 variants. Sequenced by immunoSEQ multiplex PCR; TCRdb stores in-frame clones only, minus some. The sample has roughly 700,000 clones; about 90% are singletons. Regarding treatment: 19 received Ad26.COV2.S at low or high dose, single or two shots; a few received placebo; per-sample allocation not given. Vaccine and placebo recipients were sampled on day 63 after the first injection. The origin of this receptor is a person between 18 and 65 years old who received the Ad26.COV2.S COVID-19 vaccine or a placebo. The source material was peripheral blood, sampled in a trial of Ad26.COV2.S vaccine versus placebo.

The CDR3 sequence is CASSPRGQETQYF. CDR3 DNA: TGTGCCAGCAGTCCCCGAGGGCAAGAGACCCAGTACTTC. The chain has TRBV2 and TRBJ2-5, with a weak D call TRBD2 (5 bases). The length of the CDR3 is 13 residues. V lost 5 bases and J 2 bases, leaving 9 bases between the germline ends. Looked up from germline, CDR1 is SNHLY and CDR2 is FYNNEI. The variable domain in full, completed from reference TRBV2 and TRBJ2-5, reads EPEVTQTPSHQVTQMGQEVILRCVPISNHLYFYWYRQILGQKVEFLVSFYNNEISEKSEIFDDQFSVERPDGSNFTLKIRSTKLEDSAMYFCASSPRGQETQYFGPGTRLLVL.